This is a list of T cell receptor beta chains from one sample in a study of cytotoxic CD8 clonotypes in ibrutinib-treated CLL. Here immunoSEQ multiplex PCR was the method, and the copy in TCRdb shows in-frame clones only, minus some. Among 250,000 to 350,000 clones listed, more than 70% were seen once. Sequencing used PBMCs, obtained at disease progression, from a patient treated with ibrutinib. All receptors come from a human donor with chronic lymphocytic leukemia. CDR3s include the opening cysteine and the closing phenylalanine or tryptophan. The order of the fields is J gene, D gene, V gene, clone size, CDR3 protein, CDR3 DNA. The D gene is left open where the match is weak. Clone size appears in some rows only: once, few, many, or a class for an expanded clone.

>TRBJ1-2|-|TRBV28|-
CASSTGLRYGYTF
TGTGCCAGCAGCACAGGGTTGCGCTATGGCTACACCTTC
>TRBJ1-1|-|TRBV11-2|-
CASSLGRRTHTEAFF
TGTGCCAGCAGCTTAGGTAGGCGCACGCACACTGAAGCTTTCTTT
>TRBJ1-2|-|TRBV28|-
CASSVAIRGGYGYTF
TGTGCCAGCAGTGTAGCTATAAGAGGGGGCTATGGCTACACCTTC
>TRBJ2-5|TRBD2|TRBV4-3|-
CASSQDLGEGRETQYF
TGCGCCAGCAGCCAAGATCTGGGGGAGGGCCGAGAGACCCAGTACTTC
>TRBJ1-2|-|TRBV4-2|-
CASSQETYVDYGYTF
TGTGCCAGCAGCCAAGAGACCTACGTAGACTATGGCTACACCTTC
>TRBJ1-5|TRBD1|TRBV27|few
CASSHRGSNQPQHF
TGTGCCAGCAGCCACAGGGGCAGCAATCAGCCCCAGCATTTT
>TRBJ1-5|TRBD1|TRBV13|-
CASSSDREGGQPQHF
TGTGCCAGCAGCTCGGACAGGGAGGGTGGGCAGCCCCAGCATTTT
>TRBJ2-1|TRBD2|TRBV18|-
CASSPRRNSGATNEQFF
TGTGCCAGCTCACCACGTCGCAATAGCGGGGCGACGAATGAGCAGTTCTTC
>TRBJ2-7|-|TRBV7-8|-
CASSSVTMGYEQYF
TGTGCCAGCAGCTCTGTAACCATGGGCTACGAGCAGTACTTC
>TRBJ2-1|-|TRBV9|-
CASSAYDLANEQFF
TGTGCCAGCAGCGCCTATGACCTAGCGAATGAGCAGTTCTTC
>TRBJ2-5|TRBD2|TRBV19|few
CASTNRTLAGGGETQYF
TGTGCCAGTACCAATAGGACTTTAGCGGGAGGTGGGGAGACCCAGTACTTC
>TRBJ1-6|-|TRBV7-2|-
CASSLVGQSYNSPLHF
TGTGCCAGCAGCTTAGTTGGCCAGTCTTATAATTCACCCCTCCACTTT
>TRBJ2-7|TRBD1|TRBV7-2|-
CASSLLARTGLPHEQYF
TGTGCCAGCAGCTTATTAGCCCGGACAGGGCTCCCCCACGAGCAGTACTTC
>TRBJ2-7|-|TRBV5-1|-
CASSVDSMIYEQYF
TGCGCCAGCAGCGTGGACAGTATGATCTACGAGCAGTACTTC
>TRBJ1-1|-|TRBV18|-
CASSPRGTANTEAFF
TGTGCCAGCTCACCTCGGGGAACAGCGAACACTGAAGCTTTCTTT
>TRBJ1-1|-|TRBV5-3|-
CARSSDRLSTEAFF
TGTGCCAGAAGCTCCGACAGGCTAAGTACTGAAGCTTTCTTT
>TRBJ2-7|TRBD1|TRBV10-3|few
CAATSSGGDEQYF
TGTGCCGCGACCTCCTCAGGGGGCGACGAGCAGTACTTC
>TRBJ2-5|-|TRBV28|-
CASSWNTETQYF
TGTGCCAGCAGTTGGAACACGGAGACCCAGTACTTC
>TRBJ1-5|-|TRBV21-1|-
CASSSRDLPGAQPQHF
TGTGCCAGCAGCTCCCGGGACCTCCCCGGGGCTCAGCCCCAGCATTTT
>TRBJ2-3|TRBD2|TRBV5-1|-
CASSRLAGGTDTQYF
TGCGCCAGCAGCAGGCTAGCGGGGGGCACAGATACGCAGTATTTT
>TRBJ1-1|TRBD1|TRBV7-9|-
CASSSGTGTLNTEAFF
TGTGCCAGCAGCTCCGGGACAGGGACTTTGAACACTGAAGCTTTCTTT
>TRBJ2-1|-|TRBV5-6|-
CASTWGFSYNEQFF
TGTGCCAGCACCTGGGGGTTCTCCTACAATGAGCAGTTCTTC
>TRBJ2-3|-|TRBV14|-
CASSQEGSDTQYF
TGTGCCAGCAGCCAAGAGGGCTCAGATACGCAGTATTTT
>TRBJ2-7|-|TRBV7-2|-
CASSLALLGTYEQYF
TGTGCCAGCAGCTTAGCGCTCCTCGGAACCTACGAGCAGTACTTC